The clone carrying this T cell receptor beta chain was picked up a small number of times. In germline, CDR1 is MNHEY, CDR2 SMNVEV (reference sequence). Trimming cost V 8 bases and J 9 bases, with 11 bases left between them. This CDR3 spans 11 amino acids. TCRdb re-analysed the RT-PCR reads in MiXCR, keeping a single row per CDR3 protein. The repertoire consists of about 680,000 distinct CDR3 sequences, with 11% to 15% occurring once and the leading ten covering about 3.9%. The clonotype was recovered from a female donor in good health, serving as a healthy control. Specimen: memory CD4+ T cells from blood. The chain has TRBV27 and TRBJ2-1; unclear D gene. The CDR3, as DNA: TGTGCCAGCGTTTGGGGTGGTGAGCAGTTCTTC. Encoded protein: CASVWGGEQFF.